This T cell receptor beta chain was recorded in a study of early T cells in non-severe SARS-CoV-2 infection. The CDR3 sequence is 16 residues long. In germline, CDR1 is MNHNS, CDR2 SASEGT. V lost 6 bases and J lost 0, with 12 bases in between. In the library, individual cDNA molecules carried attached unique molecular identifiers. MiXCR, applied by TCRdb to the 5' RACE reads, yields one record per CDR3 protein. The table includes roughly 97,000 distinct CDR3 sequences, 8% to 13% detected once. The input for sequencing was whole blood, taken at baseline. V and J are TRBV6-1 and TRBJ2-6; a possible D gene is TRBD1 (6 bases). The sequence was obtained from an adult who was a healthcare worker with PCR-confirmed SARS-CoV-2 infection or an uninfected control (not recorded which). CDR3: CASRAQGLSGANVLTF. In DNA form, the CDR3 reads TGTGCCAGCAGAGCTCAGGGGCTCTCTGGGGCCAACGTCCTGACTTTC.